This passage covers 21 T cell receptor beta chains from one sample sequenced in a study of cytomegalovirus exposure and HLA in healthy donors. Primers included in the PCR were 60 Vbeta and 13 Jbeta primers. Assay used: immunoSEQ multiplex PCR; TCRdb lists only in-frame clones, some missing. The data show 170,000 or so clones, roughly 78% seen once. Sequenced: PBMCs. These receptor sequences come from a woman aged 45 to 65 in good health and CMV-seropositive.

The chain joins TRBV6-6 to TRBJ1-2, with D possibly matching TRBD1 (6 bases). The CDR3 loop spans 16 amino acids. The germline CDR1 and CDR2 sequences are MNHNY and SVGAGI (reference sequence). Trimming removed 0 bases from V and 3 bases from J, with 14 bases in between. CDR3 sequence (DNA): TGTGCCAGCAGTTACTCGAAGTTCAGGGGAGACTATGGCTACACCTTC. This gives the protein CASSYSKFRGDYGYTF.

This clone was observed a single time. The chain has TRBV5-1 and TRBJ2-2, with D possibly TRBD2 on 6 matching bases. V was pared by 4 bases and J by 6 bases, with 13 bases between. Germline CDR1 and CDR2: SGHRS and YFSETQ. There are 14 residues in the CDR3. CDR3: CASSTDGGPGELFF. In nucleotides, the CDR3 is TGCGCCAGCAGCACGGACGGGGGTCCCGGGGAGCTGTTTTTT.

The V and J genes are TRBV6-5 and TRBJ1-5; the D gene is possibly TRBD1 (5 bases). Germline CDR1 MNHEY, CDR2 SVGAGI. Deletions cut 6 bases from V and 9 bases from J, with 12 bases between. The CDR3 has 12 amino acids. The CDR3 reads CASRGVLLPQHF. The CDR3 nucleotides are TGTGCCAGCAGAGGGGTCTTGCTGCCCCAGCATTTT.

This chain joins TRBV6-1 and TRBJ1-1, with D possibly TRBD1 on 5 matching bases. The CDR3 has 13 amino acids. Trimming shortened V by 4 bases and J by 10 bases, and 16 bases separated the two germline ends. The germline CDR1 and CDR2 sequences are MNHNS and SASEGT. This CDR3 reads CASSGDQGRVAFF. The CDR3 DNA reads as TGTGCCAGCAGTGGTGATCAGGGAAGGGTAGCTTTCTTT.

This clone has just a few counts. The chain has TRBV19 and TRBJ2-2, with 7 bases matching TRBD1. This CDR3 is 14 amino acids long. CDR1 LNHDA and CDR2 SQIVND come from the germline V gene (reference sequence). V shed 4 bases and J 3 bases; nucleotides not matched to a gene: 2. The CDR3 region is CASSRDSDTGELFF. The DNA for the CDR3 is TGTGCCAGTAGTAGGGACAGCGACACCGGGGAGCTGTTTTTT.

Worth noting for this clone: The same CDR3 arises from other DNA sequences in this sample as well. This chain connects TRBV27 to TRBJ2-3; D is undetermined. V lost 2 bases and J lost 5, with 11 bases in between. Looked up from germline, CDR1 is MNHEY and CDR2 is SMNVEV (reference sequence). The CDR3 extends over 14 amino acids. The chain's CDR3 is CASSLAVKGDTQYF. The CDR3 region has the DNA TGTGCCAGCAGTTTAGCGGTTAAAGGAGATACGCAGTATTTT.

V and J are TRBV29-1 and TRBJ1-2; D gene uncertain. The CDR3 has 16 amino acids. Germline V gene data show CDR1 as SQVTM and CDR2 as ANQGSEA. Deletions cut 1 base from V and 3 bases from J, with 18 bases between. As DNA, the CDR3 is TGCAGCGTTGAAGCTCCGGACTTACCGGGGTACTATGGCTACACCTTC. Its protein is CSVEAPDLPGYYGYTF.

The rearrangement joins TRBV5-8 to TRBJ1-2; a weak D match, TRBD1 (6 bases). The CDR3 extends over 14 amino acids. Germline V CDR1 and CDR2: SGHTS, YDEGEE. Between the trimmed V and J ends, which lost 1 base and 13 bases, there was a span of 20 bases. CDR3 in DNA: TGTGCCAGCAGCTTGAATCAGGGGAGACTACGAGGCACCTTC. This encodes CASSLNQGRLRGTF.

The V call is TRBV27, the J call TRBJ2-1, with 7 bases lining up with TRBD1. Germline CDR1 is MNHEY and CDR2 is SMNVEV (reference sequence). V was clipped by 8 bases and J by 7 bases; unmatched bases: 8. This CDR3 spans 13 amino acids. CDR3 bases: TGTGCCAGCGCGTACAGGGGAACGAATGAGCAGTTCTTC. Translation gives CASAYRGTNEQFF.

The chain combines TRBV11-2 with TRBJ2-7; weak D call: TRBD2 (5 bases). The V and J ends lost 3 bases and 5 bases respectively, with 14 bases between them. This CDR3 has 14 amino acids. The germline V gene has CDR1 SGHAT and CDR2 FQNNGV. The CDR3 sequence is CASSFPTSGHEQYF. DNA for the CDR3: TGTGCCAGCAGCTTTCCTACTAGTGGGCACGAGCAGTACTTC.

This chain links TRBV6-5 with TRBJ2-3, with a tentative D call TRBD2 (5 bases). Trimming cost V 6 bases and J 5 bases, with 15 bases left between them. There are 14 residues in the CDR3. From germline, CDR1 is MNHEY and CDR2 SVGAGI. DNA of the CDR3: TGTGCCAGCAGCCCCAGAGGGCGTAGAGATACGCAGTATTTT. This codes for CASSPRGRRDTQYF.

The V gene is TRBV28, the J gene TRBJ1-3, with a tentative D call TRBD1 (6 bases). The CDR3 is made up of 15 amino acids. CDR1 is MDHEN, CDR2 SYDVKM, per germline. V lost 2 bases and J lost 6, with 14 bases in between. The CDR3 sequence: CASSLIGGLENTIYF. CDR3 DNA sequence: TGTGCCAGCAGTTTAATCGGGGGGCTCGAAAACACCATATATTTT.

V usage is TRBV7-9 and J usage is TRBJ2-2, with a possible D match to TRBD2 (5 bases). The V gene's germline CDR1 is SEHNR and CDR2 FQNEAQ (reference sequence). Trimming removed 2 bases from V and 5 bases from J, with 15 bases in between. The CDR3 contains 16 residues. Written as DNA, the CDR3 is TGTGCCAGCAGCTTACCGCGGGCCTCGGGGACCGGGGAGCTGTTTTTT. Protein product: CASSLPRASGTGELFF.

The gene calls are TRBV16 and TRBJ2-7, with 9 bases aligning to TRBD1. J gave up 7 bases and V 0 bases, and 7 bases lay outside the gene matches. This CDR3 has 15 residues. CDR1 and CDR2 (germline): KGHSY, FQNENV. CDR3 nucleotides: TGTGCCAGCAGCCAATCTGGGGACAGGGTTGGTGAGCAGTACTTC. This gives the protein CASSQSGDRVGEQYF. The whole variable domain, remainder taken from reference TRBV16 and TRBJ2-7, is GEEVAQTPKHLVRGEGQKAKLYCAPIKGHSYVFWYQQVLKNEFKFLISFQNENVFDETGMPKERFSAKCLPNSPCSLEIQATKLEDSAVYFCASSQSGDRVGEQYFGPGTRLTVT.

Concerning this clone itself: A read error may produce the germline difference seen at one junction end. The chain links TRBV7-2 to TRBJ2-3; the match to TRBD2 covers 9 bases. This CDR3 has 14 amino acids. From germline, CDR1 is SGHTA and CDR2 FQGNSA. The CDR3 reads CASSIAGAGDTQYF. The CDR3 coding sequence is TGTGCCAGCAGCATAGCGGGGGCGGGAGATACGCAGTATTTT.

V usage is TRBV7-6 and J usage is TRBJ1-2; weak D call: TRBD1 (5 bases). Trimming stripped 8 bases from V and 5 bases from J, with 12 bases between. The germline V gene encodes CDR1 SGHVS and CDR2 FNYEAQ. The CDR3 runs 12 residues. This CDR3 is CASGRAGYGYTF. CDR3 bases: TGTGCCAGCGGCAGGGCTGGGTATGGCTACACCTTC. Full variable domain (rest looked up from reference TRBV7-6 and TRBJ1-2): GAGVSQSPRYKVTKRGQDVALRCDPISGHVSLYWYRQALGQGPEFLTYFNYEAQQDKSGLPNDRFSAERPEGSISTLTIQRTEQRDSAMYRCASGRAGYGYTFGSGTRLTVV.

This clone has a handful of counts. The J gene is TRBJ2-1, the V gene TRBV9; 12 nucleotides line up with TRBD2. Unmatched junction bases numbered 6, after V lost 0 bases and J lost 5 bases. The CDR3 extends over 17 amino acids. Germline loops: CDR1 SGDLS, CDR2 YYNGEE. Here the CDR3 DNA reads TGTGCCAGCAGCGTAGGGACCCGGACTAGCGGGGACAATGAGCAGTTCTTC. It codes for CASSVGTRTSGDNEQFF.

The count of this clone is one. The chain couples TRBV27 to TRBJ2-1, with unresolved D. Germline V gene sequence: CDR1 MNHEY, CDR2 SMNVEV (reference sequence). The V gene lost 1 base and the J gene lost 0 bases, with 10 bases spanning the gap. This CDR3 comprises 16 residues. The CDR3: CASSLYRSYSYNEQFF. The CDR3 coding sequence is TGTGCCAGCAGTTTATATCGCAGTTACTCCTACAATGAGCAGTTCTTC.

To note about this clone: The same CDR3 arises from other DNA sequences in this sample as well. This chain uses TRBV2 with TRBJ1-5; 8 bases map to TRBD1. CDR3 size: 14 residues. The J segment lost 4 bases and the V segment lost 4 bases, leaving 3 bases of the junction unmatched. Germline V gene lookup returns CDR1 SNHLY and CDR2 FYNNEI. The CDR3 sequence: CASSATGGNQPQHF. Here the CDR3 DNA reads TGTGCCAGCAGTGCCACAGGGGGGAATCAGCCCCAGCATTTT. Based on the CDR3 plus reference TRBV2 and TRBJ1-5, the full variable domain is EPEVTQTPSHQVTQMGQEVILRCVPISNHLYFYWYRQILGQKVEFLVSFYNNEISEKSEIFDDQFSVERPDGSNFTLKIRSTKLEDSAMYFCASSATGGNQPQHFGDGTRLSIL.

This clone was seen only a few times. The chain employs TRBV5-1 and TRBJ2-3; TRBD2 aligns across 8 bases. V dropped 1 base and J dropped 1; count of bases not matched to a gene: 5. Germline CDR1 is SGHRS and CDR2 is YFSETQ. The CDR3 consists of 16 residues. DNA of the CDR3: TGCGCCAGCAGCTTGACCGGGGGGGAAGGCACAGATACGCAGTATTTT. Translating it yields CASSLTGGEGTDTQYF. The entire variable domain, with the rest obtained from reference TRBV5-1 and TRBJ2-3, is as follows: KAGVTQTPRYLIKTRGQQVTLSCSPISGHRSVSWYQQTPGQGLQFLFEYFSETQRNKGNFPGRFSGRQFSNSRSEMNVSTLELGDSALYLCASSLTGGEGTDTQYFGPGTRLTVL.

The rearrangement joins TRBV30 to TRBJ1-2, with 11 nucleotides matching TRBD1. The V and J ends lost 8 bases and 8 bases, in that order; junction bases with no gene match: 10. Per the germline V gene, CDR1 is GTSNPN and CDR2 is SVGIG (reference sequence). The CDR3 runs to 13 residues. In DNA form, the CDR3 reads TGTGCCGGCCCGGGACAGGGGGGAGACGGCTACACCTTC. This encodes CAGPGQGGDGYTF. Full variable domain (remainder filled in from reference TRBV30 and TRBJ1-2): SQTIHQWPATLVQPVGSPLSLECTVEGTSNPNLYWYRQAAGRGLQLLFYSVGIGQISSEVPQNLSASRPQDRQFILSSKKLLLSDSGFYLCAGPGQGGDGYTFGSGTRLTVV.